These T cell receptor beta chains were read from a single sample in a study of cytomegalovirus exposure and HLA in healthy donors. The method was immunoSEQ multiplex PCR; TCRdb's version includes in-frame clones alone and lacks a portion of them. The sample lists 160,000 or so clones; around 90% were seen once. The sample taken for sequencing was PBMCs. The receptors were sampled from a man aged 18 to 30 in good health and CMV-seronegative. The CDR3 runs from the conserved cysteine through the conserved F or W. D genes are given only for firm matches. Where a row states a size, it is once, few, many or the class of an expanded clone; other rows omit it.

d_gene	abundance	v_gene	j_gene	CDR3aa	CDR3nt
TRBD1	many	TRBV7-9	TRBJ2-1	CASSPDDRGGNEQFF	TGTGCCAGCAGCCCAGACGACAGGGGGGGTAATGAGCAGTTCTTC
TRBD1	.	TRBV2	TRBJ1-6	CASSEWADRANSPLHF	TGTGCCAGCAGTGAATGGGCTGACAGGGCGAATTCACCCCTCCACTTT
.	.	TRBV7-9	TRBJ1-1	CASSTGHPGAFF	TGTGCCAGCAGCACGGGACACCCTGGGGCTTTCTTT
TRBD1	.	TRBV7-2	TRBJ2-1	CASSLALIGQGRSYNEQFF	TGTGCCAGCAGCTTAGCATTAATCGGACAGGGGCGCTCCTACAATGAGCAGTTCTTC
TRBD2	.	TRBV13	TRBJ2-5	CASSSGLAGLQETQYF	TGTGCCAGCAGCTCCGGACTAGCGGGGCTCCAAGAGACCCAGTACTTC
.	.	TRBV30	TRBJ1-4	CAWISNSTNEKLFF	TGTGCCTGGATTTCGAACTCAACTAATGAAAAACTGTTTTTT
.	.	TRBV6-6	TRBJ1-4	CASRGPGGLNEKLFF	TGTGCCAGCAGAGGTCCGGGGGGCCTTAATGAAAAACTGTTTTTT
TRBD1	.	TRBV2	TRBJ1-2	CASSGQGGYGYTF	TGTGCCAGCAGTGGACAGGGGGGTTATGGCTACACCTTC
TRBD1	once	TRBV6-4	TRBJ1-1	CASKGTDTMNTEAFF	TGTGCCAGCAAGGGGACAGATACAATGAACACTGAAGCTTTCTTT
TRBD1	.	TRBV5-6	TRBJ1-1	CASSNYRGWAFF	TGTGCCAGCAGCAACTACAGGGGATGGGCTTTCTTT
.	.	TRBV14	TRBJ2-1	CASSRGTLEQFF	TGTGCCAGCAGTCGCGGGACGTTGGAGCAGTTCTTC
.	.	TRBV2	TRBJ1-5	CASSEDGQPQHF	TGTGCCAGCAGTGAAGACGGGCAGCCCCAGCATTTT
TRBD1	few	TRBV7-9	TRBJ1-6	CASSPRDRGRRPLHF	TGTGCCAGCAGCCCGCGGGACAGGGGAAGGAGACCCCTCCACTTT
TRBD1	.	TRBV12-5	TRBJ1-2	CASAQGQGRGVDGYTF	TGTGCTAGTGCCCAGGGACAGGGGCGCGGGGTCGATGGCTACACCTTC
.	.	TRBV7-6	TRBJ2-7	CASSSYGDSYEQYF	TGTGCCAGCAGCTCGTACGGGGACTCTTACGAGCAGTACTTC
.	.	TRBV7-9	TRBJ1-2	CASSPGTNYGYTF	TGTGCCAGCAGCCCCGGGACAAATTATGGCTACACCTTC
.	.	TRBV28	TRBJ2-3	CASSLEGSDTQYF	TGTGCCAGCAGTTTAGAGGGATCAGATACGCAGTATTTT
TRBD1	.	TRBV27	TRBJ2-7	CASRARTGSYEQYF	TGTGCCAGCAGGGCCCGGACAGGCTCCTACGAGCAGTACTTC
.	.	TRBV29-1	TRBJ1-5	CSVVGGDGYQPQHF	TGCAGCGTTGTCGGAGGGGACGGCTATCAGCCCCAGCATTTT
TRBD1	.	TRBV10-1	TRBJ1-1	CASSPGQGASTEAFF	TGCGCCAGCAGTCCGGGACAGGGGGCAAGCACTGAAGCTTTCTTT
TRBD2	.	TRBV10-3	TRBJ2-1	CAISGGSGGWNEQFF	TGTGCCATCAGTGGGGGTAGCGGGGGTTGGAATGAGCAGTTCTTC
.	once	TRBV28	TRBJ1-1	CASNPGGAREAFF	TGTGCCAGCAACCCGGGAGGGGCCCGCGAAGCTTTCTTT
TRBD2	.	TRBV5-1	TRBJ2-2	CASSLTGLFTGELFF	TGCGCCAGCAGCCTCACGGGACTATTCACCGGGGAGCTGTTTTTT
TRBD1	.	TRBV10-1	TRBJ2-7	CASRNMTGLSYEQYF	TGCGCCAGCAGAAACATGACAGGGCTCTCCTACGAGCAGTACTTC
TRBD1	.	TRBV6-5	TRBJ1-2	CASSLPGQNDGYTF	TGTGCCAGCAGTTTACCGGGACAGAATGATGGCTACACCTTC
.	.	TRBV4-1	TRBJ2-1	CASSQEPWRAHSYNEQFF	TGCGCCAGCAGCCAAGAACCCTGGCGGGCGCACTCCTACAATGAGCAGTTCTTC
.	.	TRBV6-5	TRBJ1-6	CASSYSGGRSPLHF	TGTGCCAGCAGTTACTCCGGGGGTAGGTCACCCCTCCACTTT
TRBD1	.	TRBV19	TRBJ1-3	CASSRRTGGSGNTIYF	TGTGCCAGTAGTAGGCGGACAGGCGGCTCTGGAAACACCATATATTTT
.	once	TRBV4-1	TRBJ1-2	CASSQDVTGPYGYTF	TGCGCCAGCAGCCAAGATGTTACAGGGCCCTATGGCTACACCTTC
TRBD1	.	TRBV5-1	TRBJ2-3	CASSAGQGAVDTQYF	TGCGCCAGCAGCGCCGGACAGGGGGCTGTAGATACGCAGTATTTT
.	once	TRBV14	TRBJ2-7	CASSQAGGSGAYEQYF	TGTGCCAGCAGCCAGGCCGGGGGATCAGGAGCCTACGAGCAGTACTTC
TRBD1	.	TRBV5-1	TRBJ2-2	CASSLDWTGVGELFF	TGCGCCAGCAGCTTGGACTGGACAGGGGTTGGGGAGCTGTTTTTT
.	.	TRBV5-6	TRBJ2-3	CASSLVTSTDTQYF	TGTGCCAGCAGCTTGGTGACTAGCACAGATACGCAGTATTTT
.	.	TRBV10-1	TRBJ2-3	CASSESQAIRTDTQYF	TGCGCCAGCAGTGAGTCTCAGGCCATTCGCACAGATACGCAGTATTTT
TRBD1	.	TRBV4-3	TRBJ1-2	CASSQGTGANYGYTF	TGCGCCAGCAGCCAAGGGACAGGGGCCAACTATGGCTACACCTTC
.	.	TRBV5-4	TRBJ2-7	CASTLSGSSYEQYF	TGTGCCAGCACCTTGTCGGGGAGCTCCTACGAGCAGTACTTC
.	once	TRBV5-4	TRBJ2-7	CASSNGGSTYEQYF	TGTGCCAGCAGCAATGGCGGGTCCACCTACGAGCAGTACTTC
TRBD2	.	TRBV11-3	TRBJ2-3	CASSLQGLRGGSTDTQYF	TGTGCCAGCAGCTTACAAGGGCTTCGGGGGGGGAGCACAGATACGCAGTATTTT
.	.	TRBV5-1	TRBJ1-4	CASSPTPATNEKLFF	TGCGCCAGCAGTCCGACACCCGCAACTAATGAAAAACTGTTTTTT
TRBD1	once	TRBV10-3	TRBJ1-2	CAISESTGGDSSGYTF	TGTGCCATCAGTGAGTCGACAGGGGGCGACTCGAGTGGCTACACCTTC
TRBD2	.	TRBV18	TRBJ2-1	CASSPEAGRAYNEQFF	TGTGCCAGCTCACCCGAAGCCGGGAGGGCCTACAATGAGCAGTTCTTC
TRBD1	.	TRBV5-1	TRBJ2-2	CASSTRTGPGELFF	TGCGCCAGCAGCACGCGGACAGGGCCCGGGGAGCTGTTTTTT
.	.	TRBV6-1	TRBJ1-5	CATAEYSNQPQHF	TGTGCCACCGCAGAATATAGCAATCAGCCCCAGCATTTT
TRBD1	.	TRBV2	TRBJ1-2	CASRTGTGGYYGYTF	TGTGCCAGCAGAACCGGGACAGGGGGTTACTATGGCTACACCTTC
TRBD1	.	TRBV19	TRBJ1-6	CASGQGNSPLHF	TGTGCCAGCGGACAGGGGAATTCACCCCTCCACTTT
.	once	TRBV6-1	TRBJ2-1	CASRGGWNEQFF	TGTGCCAGCAGAGGAGGGTGGAATGAGCAGTTCTTC
.	.	TRBV2	TRBJ1-1	CASRAGGNTEAFF	TGTGCCAGCAGGGCGGGGGGGAACACTGAAGCTTTCTTT
TRBD1	.	TRBV5-1	TRBJ1-2	CASSRTGADYGYTF	TGCGCCAGCAGCCGGACAGGGGCTGACTATGGCTACACCTTC
.	.	TRBV7-9	TRBJ1-1	CASRPDSGGTEAFF	TGTGCCAGTCGACCGGACTCCGGGGGGACTGAAGCTTTCTTT
TRBD2	.	TRBV10-1	TRBJ2-1	CASSPGLAASYNEQFF	TGCGCCAGCAGTCCGGGACTAGCGGCCTCCTACAATGAGCAGTTCTTC
.	once	TRBV28	TRBJ2-1	CASSLSDNEQFF	TGTGCCAGCAGTTTGTCTGACAATGAGCAGTTCTTC